The 21 T cell receptor beta chains listed next were all sequenced from one sample in a study of T cells in Graves' hyperthyroidism and ophthalmopathy. Amplified TCR beta CDR3 regions came from RNA transcripts. Initially, a first-round RT-PCR of the TCR CDR3 employed the HTBI primer set. TCRdb fed the multiplex PCR reads into MiXCR, producing one record per CDR3 protein. In the table there are around 480,000 distinct CDR3 sequences, 13% to 15% of which are singletons. The sequenced material came from blood. The receptor set was obtained from a woman aged 18-30 years with Graves' hyperthyroidism.

This clonotype showed up many times. The chain links TRBV27 to TRBJ2-1; D possibly matches TRBD1 or TRBD2 (6 bases each). V shed 6 bases and J shed 8 bases, with 11 bases lying between them. This CDR3 spans 12 amino acids. Germline V gene lookup returns CDR1 MNHEY and CDR2 SMNVEV (reference sequence). CDR3 in DNA: TGTGCCAGCAGCGGAGGGGGTTATGAGCAGTTCTTC. Translated, it gives CASSGGGYEQFF.

This clonotype was seen a few times. The V call is TRBV20-1, the J call TRBJ1-2, with D possibly TRBD1 on 6 matching bases. Trimming cost V 2 bases and J 0 bases, with 16 bases left between them. The CDR3 contains 16 residues. CDR1 DFQATT and CDR2 SNEGSKA come from the germline V gene (reference sequence). CDR3 sequence: CSARRGGGLTNYGYTF. The CDR3 DNA sequence: TGCAGTGCTAGACGGGGAGGGGGGCTGACTAACTATGGCTACACCTTC.

The gene calls are TRBV19 and TRBJ2-5, with TRBD2 matching 9 bases. V trimming: 0 bases; J trimming: 1 base; junction bases outside the gene matches: 6. This CDR3 spans 17 amino acids. Germline assignment: CDR1 LNHDA and CDR2 SQIVND (reference sequence). The CDR3 nucleotides are TGTGCCAGTAGTATAGATGGTGCGGGAGGGCCCCAAGAGACCCAGTACTTC. Its protein product is CASSIDGAGGPQETQYF.

The chain uses TRBV7-4 and TRBJ1-5; D uncertain. Germline lookup yields CDR1 SGHVT and CDR2 SQSDAQ. Trimming pared 1 base from V and 4 bases from J, leaving 8 bases between. CDR3 length: 14 residues. The CDR3 nucleotides read TGTGCCAGCAGCTTAGTCGGAGAAAATCAGCCCCAGCATTTT. Translated: CASSLVGENQPQHF. Full variable domain (rest looked up from reference TRBV7-4 and TRBJ1-5): GAGVSQSPRYKVAKRGRDVALRCDSISGHVTLYWYRQTLGQGSEVLTYSQSDAQRDKSGRPSGRFSAERPERSVSTLKIQRTEQGDSAVYLCASSLVGENQPQHFGDGTRLSIL.

This clonotype came up many times. J is TRBJ1-1 and V is TRBV19; 8 bases are a match to TRBD1. After removal of 6 bases from V and 4 bases from J, the junction contained 10 bases not matched to a gene. The CDR3 runs to 15 residues. Germline V CDR1 and CDR2: LNHDA, SQIVND (reference sequence). The CDR3 sequence: CASSLAGGLGTEAFF. In nucleotides, the CDR3 is TGTGCCAGTAGCCTTGCAGGGGGCCTGGGCACTGAAGCTTTCTTT.

The chain recombines TRBV6-1 with TRBJ2-1, with TRBD2 matching 9 bases. CDR1 and CDR2 from the germline V gene are MNHNS and SASEGT. The CDR3 runs 14 residues. J was trimmed by 7 bases and V by 6 bases; bases with no gene match: 7. The CDR3: CASRGLAEKNEQFF. The CDR3 DNA sequence: TGTGCCAGCAGGGGACTAGCTGAAAAAAATGAGCAGTTCTTC.

This clonotype was detected a few times. The chain employs TRBV3-1 and TRBJ2-2; D unclear. V was shortened by 1 base and J by 7 bases, with 7 bases between the two germline ends. The CDR3 contains 13 residues. Germline CDR1 and CDR2: LGHDT and YNNKEL (reference sequence). The CDR3 region is CASSQAHIGELFF. The DNA of the CDR3 is TGTGCCAGCAGCCAAGCTCACATCGGGGAGCTGTTTTTT.

In the case of this clonotype: One end of the junction does not line up with germline, which may come from a read error. The V gene is TRBV6-2 or TRBV6-3, the J gene TRBJ1-1, with a weak D call TRBD1 (5 bases). Germline lookup yields CDR1 MNHEY and CDR2 SVGEGT. This CDR3 has 12 residues. The CDR3 region has the DNA TGTGCCAGCAGGGACAAGAACACTAAAGCTCTCTTT. Protein: CASRDKNTKALF.

This clonotype came up a few times. The rearrangement uses TRBV30 and TRBJ2-1; 10 nucleotides agree with TRBD2. The CDR3 is made up of 15 amino acids. Germline CDR1 is GTSNPN and CDR2 is SVGIG (reference sequence). J gave up 12 bases and V 0 bases, and 11 bases lay outside the gene matches. In DNA, the CDR3 is TGTGCCTGGAGTGTTGAACTAGCGGGAACCTTTGGGCAGTTCTTC. The encoded protein is CAWSVELAGTFGQFF.

This clonotype was detected ten times or more. V gene TRBV20-1 combines with J gene TRBJ2-7; 9 bases match TRBD1. In germline, CDR1 is DFQATT, CDR2 SNEGSKA (reference sequence). CDR3 length equals 14 residues. The ends lost 5 bases at V and 2 bases at J; junction bases unmatched: 7. The CDR3 sequence: CSAAGTGSTYEQYV. DNA of the CDR3: TGCAGTGCTGCCGGGACAGGGAGCACCTACGAGCAGTACGTC.

The chain employs TRBV29-1 and TRBJ1-2; D uncertain. The CDR3 sequence is 13 residues long. Trimming stripped 3 bases from V and 0 bases from J, with 8 bases between. Germline loops: CDR1 SQVTM, CDR2 ANQGSEA. CDR3 in amino acids: CSVEGTANYGYTF. In DNA, the CDR3 is TGCAGCGTTGAGGGCACAGCTAACTATGGCTACACCTTC. Combining the CDR3 with reference TRBV29-1 and TRBJ1-2 gives the whole variable domain SAVISQKPSRDICQRGTSLTIQCQVDSQVTMMFWYRQQPGQSLTLIATANQGSEATYESGFVIDKFPISRPNLTFSTLTVSNMSPEDSSIYLCSVEGTANYGYTFGSGTRLTVV.

This clonotype has at least ten counts. The DNA of the CDR3 is TGTGCCAGCAGAGTCCCGGACAGGGGCCACGAGCAGTACGTC. Protein: CASRVPDRGHEQYV. This sequence joins TRBV6-7 and TRBJ2-7; 9 nucleotides agree with TRBD1. TRBV6-7 is annotated as an ORF whose role is uncertain. CDR3 length: 14 amino acids. V lost 6 bases and J lost 5; bases outside the gene matches: 8.

Many counts were recorded for this clonotype. The rearrangement links TRBV6-1 to TRBJ2-1; maybe TRBD2 (5 bases). Germline values: CDR1 MNHNS, CDR2 SASEGT. This CDR3 comprises 12 residues. Trimming left V 9 bases short and J 7 bases short, with 13 bases between. The CDR3 region has the DNA TGTGCCAGATCGTTCTTAGCGAATGAGCAGTTCTTC. As protein: CARSFLANEQFF.

This clonotype was detected ten times or more. This sequence joins TRBV3-1 and TRBJ2-7; tentative D call: TRBD1 (6 bases). V lost 0 bases and J 0 bases, leaving 9 bases between the germline ends. The germline gives CDR1 LGHDT, CDR2 YNNKEL (reference sequence). The CDR3 contains 15 residues. CDR3 loop: CASSQETGSSYEQYV. CDR3 sequence (DNA): TGTGCCAGCAGCCAAGAAACAGGGAGCTCCTACGAGCAGTACGTC.

This clonotype was picked up many times. The chain combines TRBV20-1 with TRBJ2-1; TRBD2 might be the D (6 bases). CDR3 size: 15 residues. Deletions cut 2 bases from V and 5 bases from J, with 16 bases between. Looked up from germline, CDR1 is DFQATT and CDR2 is SNEGSKA (reference sequence). The CDR3 is CSARTPGTGNNEQFF. The CDR3 DNA sequence: TGCAGTGCTAGAACCCCCGGGACTGGCAACAATGAGCAGTTCTTC.

This clonotype occurred a few times. The rearrangement links TRBV6-1 to TRBJ2-7, with D unclear. Germline assignment: CDR1 MNHNS and CDR2 SASEGT. V was pared by 6 bases and J by 2 bases, with 11 bases between. The CDR3 runs 13 residues. The CDR3 spells CASSETITYEQYF. The CDR3, as DNA: TGTGCCAGCAGCGAGACGATCACCTACGAGCAGTACTTC.

Many counts were recorded for this clonotype. The chain joins TRBV6-1 to TRBJ2-7; no reliable D call. In germline, CDR1 is MNHNS, CDR2 SASEGT. This CDR3 region has 13 residues. Trimming took off 2 bases at V and 1 base at J, with 6 bases between the two ends. The CDR3 DNA follows: TGTGCCAGCAGTGAAACTGGTTCCTACGAGCAGTACGTC. Its translation is CASSETGSYEQYV.

In this sample, this clonotype turned up many times. This rearrangement joins TRBV24-1 to TRBJ2-7; 10 bases align to TRBD1. V shed 4 bases, J shed 0 bases, and the junction held 14 bases outside the gene matches. The CDR3 has 19 residues. Germline V lookup: CDR1 KGHDR, CDR2 SFDVKD. The CDR3 loop reads CATSDRPKVGQGVSYEQYF. The DNA of the CDR3 is TGTGCCACCAGTGACCGTCCTAAAGTCGGACAGGGGGTCTCCTACGAGCAGTACTTC.

This clonotype was seen ten or more times. The J gene is TRBJ1-1, the V gene TRBV6-5; 7 bases agree with TRBD1. V dropped 0 bases and J dropped 12; count of bases not matched to a gene: 19. The CDR3 has 17 residues. Germline V CDR1 and CDR2: MNHEY, SVGAGI. The CDR3, as DNA: TGTGCCAGCAGTTACTCGGAGGACGGACAGGCCCCTTTGTGGACTTTCTTT. Its protein is CASSYSEDGQAPLWTFF.

This clonotype was seen only a few times. The gene calls are TRBV5-8 and TRBJ2-3, with 10 bases lining up with TRBD2. The germline V gene has CDR1 SGHTS and CDR2 YDEGEE. There are 19 residues in the CDR3. The V and J ends lost 4 bases and 0 bases, in that order; junction bases with no gene match: 14. The DNA for the CDR3 is TGTGCCAGCAGCCGCTCGAAAATAAAGCGGGAGGGGAGCACAGATACGCAGTATTTT. Residues: CASSRSKIKREGSTDTQYF.

This clonotype was counted many times. This sequence joins TRBV6-1 and TRBJ1-1; no clear D. Trimming removed 7 bases at V and 1 base at J, with 19 bases between. This CDR3 contains 16 residues. Germline V CDR1 and CDR2: MNHNS, SASEGT. The DNA for the CDR3 is TGTGCCAGCATACCTGGGCTGATGGGCACGAACACTGAAGCTTTCTTT. Its protein product is CASIPGLMGTNTEAFF.